This passage covers 19 T cell receptor beta chains from one sample sequenced in a study of T cell changes during pregnancy in multiple sclerosis. Measured with immunoSEQ multiplex PCR; TCRdb has only the in-frame clones, and not every one. Among approximately 89,000 clones listed, around 93% were seen once. This specimen was peripheral blood, taken in the third trimester of pregnancy. These receptors all come from a female donor with multiple sclerosis, enrolled in a pregnancy study.

The chain combines TRBV5-4 with TRBJ2-5; 9 positions agree with TRBD1. With 4 bases clipped from V and 7 bases from J, the junction kept 11 bases outside the gene matches. The germline V gene has CDR1 SGHNT and CDR2 YYREEE (reference sequence). This CDR3 is built from 15 residues. The CDR3 loop is CASSRQTGGEATQYF. CDR3 DNA sequence: TGTGCCAGCAGCCGGCAGACAGGGGGTGAAGCGACCCAGTACTTC.

The rearrangement joins TRBV29-1 to TRBJ2-6, with TRBD1 matching 8 bases. The CDR3 totals 16 residues. V was clipped by 3 bases and J by 0 bases; unmatched bases: 4. CDR1 and CDR2 from the germline V gene are SQVTM and ANQGSEA. CDR3 in DNA: TGCAGCGTTGACACAGGGGGAGTCTCTGGGGCCAACGTCCTGACTTTC. This sequence encodes CSVDTGGVSGANVLTF.

The chain employs TRBV18 and TRBJ2-1; D is unclear. Trimming took 1 base from V and 6 from J, leaving 7 bases between them. This CDR3 comprises 13 residues. Germline assignment: CDR1 KGHSH and CDR2 LQKENI. CDR3 bases: TGTGCCAGCTCACCACTGAGGATCAATGAGCAGTTCTTC. Translation gives CASSPLRINEQFF.

The sample holds one count of this clone. The chain combines TRBV13 with TRBJ1-3; TRBD1 might be the D (5 bases). V gave up 0 bases and J gave up 4 bases, with 16 bases separating them. Germline V gene sequence: CDR1 PRHDT, CDR2 FYEKMQ (reference sequence). The CDR3 covers 17 residues. CDR3 in amino acids: CASSLGRAGLSGNTIYF. The CDR3 DNA is TGTGCCAGCAGCTTAGGCCGGGCAGGGCTATCCGGAAACACCATATATTTT.

This chain's CDR3 is CATSRPGTDTGELFF. DNA for the CDR3: TGTGCCACCAGCAGGCCCGGGACAGACACCGGGGAGCTGTTTTTT. The chain is built from TRBV15 and TRBJ2-2; 7 bases match TRBD1. This CDR3 is 15 amino acids long. The ends lost 3 bases at V and 3 bases at J; junction bases unmatched: 4. Per germline, CDR1 LNHNV and CDR2 YYDKDF (reference sequence).

This rearrangement joins TRBV5-1 to TRBJ2-4; 15 bases are a match to TRBD2. Germline V gives CDR1 SGHRS, CDR2 YFSETQ. The trim removed 4 bases at V and 1 base at J, leaving 9 bases unmatched. This CDR3 is 19 amino acids long. The CDR3, as DNA: TGCGCCAGCAGCCTCGGACTAGCGGGGGGGCCCGAGGCCAAAAACATTCAGTACTTC. This sequence encodes CASSLGLAGGPEAKNIQYF.

The J gene is TRBJ1-2, the V gene TRBV2, with TRBD1 matching over 7 bases. With V trimmed by 7 bases and J by 6 bases, 11 bases remained unmatched. Per the germline V gene, CDR1 is SNHLY and CDR2 is FYNNEI. The CDR3 spans 14 residues. CDR3 coding DNA: TGTGCCAGCATCCCACAGGGGATTGCAAATGGCTACACCTTC. Protein: CASIPQGIANGYTF.

The J gene is TRBJ1-1, the V gene TRBV25-1; a weak D match, TRBD1 (6 bases). V lost 2 bases to trimming and J lost 4 bases, with 11 bases between them. The CDR3 covers 14 residues. Germline V CDR1 and CDR2: MGHDK, SYGVNS. CDR3 sequence reads: CASSELGGLTEAFF. The CDR3 nucleotides are TGTGCCAGCAGTGAACTCGGGGGGCTCACTGAAGCTTTCTTT.

The chain links TRBV6-6 to TRBJ2-2; TRBD2 matches 8 bases. Germline CDR1 MNHNY, CDR2 SVGAGI (reference sequence). V was pared by 6 bases and J by 0 bases, with 6 bases of the junction left unmatched. The CDR3 runs 16 residues. This CDR3 reads CASSQELAANTGELFF. The CDR3 DNA reads TGTGCCAGCAGCCAAGAACTAGCGGCGAACACCGGGGAGCTGTTTTTT.

The chain combines TRBV2 with TRBJ1-5, with a weak D call TRBD1 (6 bases). With 4 bases removed from V and 2 bases from J, the gap between germline ends came to 12 bases. The length of the CDR3 is 15 residues. The germline V gene encodes CDR1 SNHLY and CDR2 FYNNEI. CDR3 residues: CASSAGDMGNQPQHF. The CDR3 DNA reads TGTGCCAGCAGTGCAGGGGACATGGGCAATCAGCCCCAGCATTTT.

This chain joins TRBV6-5 and TRBJ1-4; D may be TRBD1 (5 bases). This CDR3 spans 14 amino acids. With 7 bases removed from V and 0 bases from J, the gap between germline ends came to 9 bases. In germline, CDR1 is MNHEY, CDR2 SVGAGI. Here the CDR3 DNA reads TGTGCCAGCACCTCGACAGCAACTAATGAAAAACTGTTTTTT. This sequence encodes CASTSTATNEKLFF.

The chain joins TRBV14 to TRBJ1-2; 9 nucleotides agree with TRBD1. Looked up from germline, CDR1 is SGHDN and CDR2 is FVKESK. J lost 8 bases, V lost 3 bases, and 4 bases had no gene match. The CDR3 has 13 amino acids. The CDR3 DNA is TGTGCCAGCAGCCAGACAGGGGGTTCGGGCTACACCTTC. Its translation: CASSQTGGSGYTF.

In this sample, this clone turned up once. The V call is TRBV18, the J call TRBJ1-1; 10 nucleotides agree with TRBD1. CDR3 length equals 18 residues. V was clipped by 3 bases and J by 1 base; unmatched bases: 11. Looked up from germline, CDR1 is KGHSH and CDR2 is LQKENI. The CDR3 region has the DNA TGTGCCAGCTCACCCCTCGCCGGGACAGGGGATCGGAACACTGAAGCTTTCTTT. It specifies CASSPLAGTGDRNTEAFF.

The rearrangement joins TRBV5-1 to TRBJ2-3; a weak D match, TRBD1 (6 bases). CDR3 length equals 15 residues. V lost 4 bases and J lost 4, with 16 bases in between. Germline-derived CDR1 and CDR2 are SGHRS and YFSETQ. CDR3 sequence reads: CASSPRPTGSDTQYF. The DNA for the CDR3 is TGCGCCAGCAGCCCCCGCCCCACAGGGTCAGATACGCAGTATTTT.

This chain connects TRBV5-8 to TRBJ1-2; no reliable D call. The CDR3 consists of 15 residues. Trimming shortened V by 0 bases and J by 5 bases, and 14 bases separated the two germline ends. Germline V gives CDR1 SGHTS, CDR2 YDEGEE. CDR3 in DNA: TGTGCCAGCAGCTTGGGCGGGGTACGGGCGTATGGCTACACCTTC. Translating it yields CASSLGGVRAYGYTF. Complete variable domain (other parts from reference TRBV5-8 and TRBJ1-2): EAGVTQSPTHLIKTRGQQATLRCSPISGHTSVYWYQQALGLGLQFLLWYDEGEERNRGNFPPRFSGRQFPNYSSELNVNALELEDSALYLCASSLGGVRAYGYTFGSGTRLTVV.

The chain combines TRBV7-9 with TRBJ1-1, with a possible D match to TRBD1 (5 bases). The germline CDR1 and CDR2 sequences are SEHNR and FQNEAQ (reference sequence). The CDR3 loop spans 13 amino acids. V was pared by 5 bases and J by 1 base, with 8 bases between. The CDR3 DNA follows: TGTGCCAGCAGCCTAACAGGGAACACTGAAGCTTTCTTT. The encoded protein is CASSLTGNTEAFF.

The V call is TRBV11-2, the J call TRBJ2-7; TRBD1 agrees at 8 bases. Germline assignment: CDR1 SGHAT and CDR2 FQNNGV. The trim removed 5 bases at V and 2 bases at J, leaving 8 bases unmatched. The CDR3 totals 15 residues. The CDR3: CASSRDRSSPYEQYF. The CDR3 DNA reads TGTGCCAGCAGCCGGGACAGGTCGAGCCCCTACGAGCAGTACTTC.

This rearrangement joins TRBV2 to TRBJ2-2; 8 bases match TRBD1. This CDR3 has 13 residues. The junction had 2 bases not matched to a gene; V was cut back by 9 bases and J by 2 bases. Germline-derived CDR1 and CDR2 are SNHLY and FYNNEI. CDR3 in DNA: TGTGCCAGTGACAGGGGCAACACCGGGGAGCTGTTTTTT. Amino acid sequence: CASDRGNTGELFF.

The J gene is TRBJ1-5, the V gene TRBV18; tentative D call: TRBD1 (5 bases). Trimming cost V 3 bases and J 3 bases, with 9 bases left between them. The CDR3 covers 14 residues. Germline V gene lookup returns CDR1 KGHSH and CDR2 LQKENI. The CDR3 region is CASSPTETNQPQHF. The CDR3 DNA reads TGTGCCAGCTCACCGACAGAAACCAATCAGCCCCAGCATTTT.